The T cell receptor beta chain described here comes from a study of PD-L1 blockade in urothelial cancer. Overall study: Of about 30 patients, approximately 23 were males with bladder-origin urothelial cancer. Blood gave a median approximately 140,000 T cells.

Trimming took off 2 bases at V and 8 bases at J, with 15 bases between the two ends. The CDR3 length is 14 residues. Germline values: CDR1 MNHEY, CDR2 SMNVEV (reference sequence). The study, taken as a whole, reports: At the 3-week point, tumor-associated blood clones expanded more in durable-benefit patients.

Synthetic templates analogous to TCR were spiked into all PCRs individually. The assay was immunoSEQ multiplex PCR, and TCRdb's table has in-frame clones only and misses some. The data contain around 70,000 clones, less than 90% of them singletons. This clone was found a few times. What it binds is unknown. This TCR derives from a man between 70 and 80 years old with urothelial cancer. The starting material was PBMCs, obtained around atezolizumab (anti-PD-L1) treatment. The chain employs TRBV27 and TRBJ1-2; D is undetermined. CDR3 bases: TGTGCCAGCAGTTTACACCCTCGGGGTGAGGGCTACACCTTC. Translated, it gives CASSLHPRGEGYTF.